This record looks at one T cell receptor (beta chain) sequence and its context. V lost 1 base and J lost 2, with 8 bases in between. There are 14 residues in the CDR3. Germline V gene sequence: CDR1 LGHNA, CDR2 YNFKEQ. As processed by the authors: Amplified reference gene primers provided the basis for estimating nucleated cell counts. Data came from immunoSEQ multiplex PCR; TCRdb stores just in-frame clones and leaves some out. The DNA was the basis for D and trimming; V, J and clone size are from that table. The table lists over 200,000 clones, about 86% of them singletons. This sample is drawn from a study of blood T cell repertoires in COVID-19.

The sequenced sample was peripheral blood. This TCR came from a woman between 50 and 59 years old with acute or convalescent COVID-19. The V and J genes are TRBV4-2 and TRBJ1-2; D unresolved. CDR3 in DNA: TGTGCCAGCAGCCAAGGGTCCGGGAACTATGGCTACACCTTC. Amino acids: CASSQGSGNYGYTF.